This passage covers 7 T cell receptor beta chains from one sample sequenced in a study of Ad26.COV2.S vaccination and SARS-CoV-2 variants. This table comes from immunoSEQ multiplex PCR, and its TCRdb copy is limited to in-frame clones, with some not included. The sample includes around 320,000 clones, around 83% of them seen just once. The treatment denotes: roughly 19 received Ad26.COV2.S at low or high dose, single or two shots; about 5 received placebo; per-sample allocation not given. At day 63 after the first vaccine or placebo injection, samples were drawn. This sample comprised peripheral blood, obtained in a trial of Ad26.COV2.S vaccine versus placebo. The receptors were sampled from a person aged 18-65 years who received the Ad26.COV2.S COVID-19 vaccine or a placebo.

This clone was picked up one time. The chain uses TRBV5-6 and TRBJ1-1; perhaps TRBD1 as D (5 bases). With 4 bases removed from V and 6 bases from J, the gap between germline ends came to 16 bases. The CDR3 covers 14 residues. Per the germline V gene, CDR1 is SGHDT and CDR2 is YYEEEE. The CDR3: CASSTPRVAAEAFF. CDR3 DNA: TGTGCCAGCAGCACCCCCAGGGTTGCAGCTGAAGCTTTCTTT.

The chain links TRBV30 to TRBJ2-1; D gene ambiguous. The germline CDR1 and CDR2 sequences are GTSNPN and SVGIG (reference sequence). The CDR3 loop spans 14 amino acids. V lost 1 base to trimming and J lost 9 bases, with 16 bases between them. The CDR3 coding sequence is TGTGCCTGGAGTGCGCCAGGTATTACGGGTGAGCAGTTCTTC. This gives the protein CAWSAPGITGEQFF.

The chain uses TRBV9 and TRBJ2-1; 8 positions match TRBD1. The germline gives CDR1 SGDLS, CDR2 YYNGEE. The V gene end was trimmed by 2 bases and the J gene end by 9 bases; junction bases not matched to a gene: 7. The CDR3 has 14 amino acids. In DNA, the CDR3 is TGTGCCAGCAGCGTCAGGACAGGGAAAGGTGAGCAGTTCTTC. Translation: CASSVRTGKGEQFF.

In this sample, this clone turned up many times. This chain uses TRBV4-2 with TRBJ1-2; D is perhaps TRBD1 (6 bases). Trimming stripped 8 bases from V and 2 bases from J, with 24 bases between. Germline CDR1 and CDR2: LGHNA and YNFKEQ. The CDR3 has 17 residues. CDR3 loop: CASLPRLARGANYGYTF. The CDR3 coding sequence is TGTGCCAGCTTACCCCGATTAGCACGGGGGGCAAACTATGGCTACACCTTC.

V and J are TRBV3-1 (or the pseudogene TRBV3-2) and TRBJ2-1, with D possibly being TRBD1 (6 bases). The CDR3 is 16 residues long. V shed 3 bases and J shed 3 bases, with 15 bases lying between them. Germline assignment: CDR1 LGHDT and CDR2 YNNKEL (reference sequence). CDR3 sequence (DNA): TGTGCCAGCAGCCAGCTGTTGTGGACAGACTACAATGAGCAGTTCTTC. Amino acid sequence: CASSQLLWTDYNEQFF.

J is TRBJ2-5 and V is TRBV7-6; a weak D match, TRBD1 (6 bases). Germline CDR1 and CDR2: SGHVS and FNYEAQ. Trimming took off 5 bases at V and 9 bases at J, with 22 bases between the two ends. CDR3 length: 15 amino acids. In DNA, the CDR3 is TGTGCCAGCAGCCAAGGACAGTTCATCAGGGCGGCCCAGTACTTC. Amino acids: CASSQGQFIRAAQYF.

The CDR3 here is CASSLPGGVGQFF. CDR3 sequence (DNA): TGTGCCAGCAGCTTACCCGGGGGGGTCGGGCAGTTCTTC. This chain connects TRBV11-2 to TRBJ2-1; TRBD2 matches 8 bases. Germline CDR1 is SGHAT and CDR2 is FQNNGV. The V gene end was trimmed by 2 bases and the J gene end by 12 bases; junction bases not matched to a gene: 6. The CDR3 extends over 13 amino acids.